The next 18 T cell receptor beta chains were all read from a single sample in a study of CD8 T cells in ankylosing spondylitis. Whole-study findings and limits: One TCR beta motif, made up of 7 or 8 highly homologous variants, appeared characteristic of ankylosing spondylitis blood.

Their antigen targets remain unknown. TCRdb redid the calling of the 5' RACE reads with MiXCR, one entry per CDR3 protein. The data contain about 400,000 distinct CDR3 sequences, around 24% of them singletons. The sample taken for sequencing was blood, either unsorted or a sorted T cell fraction (not recorded which). The receptors originated from a male donor with ankylosing spondylitis.

CDR3 DNA: TGTGCCAGCAGCCCTCCGGGCCAAGAGACCCAGTACTTC. This encodes CASSPPGQETQYF. The chain recombines TRBV4-2 with TRBJ2-5, with D uncertain. The CDR3 consists of 13 residues. Germline assignment: CDR1 LGHNA and CDR2 YNFKEQ. With 4 bases removed from V and 1 base from J, the gap between germline ends came to 7 bases.

The chain carries TRBV20-1 and TRBJ2-2; TRBD1 agrees at 9 bases. CDR1 DFQATT and CDR2 SNEGSKA come from the germline V gene (reference sequence). V was pared by 3 bases and J by 4 bases, with 3 bases of the junction left unmatched. The CDR3 spans 14 residues. CDR3 sequence (DNA): TGCAGTGCTAGGATGGGACAGGGCACCGGGGAGCTGTTTTTT. Protein product: CSARMGQGTGELFF.

The chain employs TRBV28 and TRBJ2-1; TRBD1 matches at 11 bases. With 3 bases clipped from V and 2 bases from J, the junction kept 6 bases outside the gene matches. The CDR3 spans 17 residues. Germline CDR1 and CDR2: MDHEN and SYDVKM. The DNA for the CDR3 is TGTGCCAGCAGTTTGCCGGGACAGGGGGTTGCCTACAATGAGCAGTTCTTC. Its protein is CASSLPGQGVAYNEQFF. Drawing the rest from reference TRBV28 and TRBJ2-1, the complete variable domain is DVKVTQSSRYLVKRTGEKVFLECVQDMDHENMFWYRQDPGLGLRLIYFSYDVKMKEKGDIPEGYSVSREKKERFSLILESASTNQTSMYLCASSLPGQGVAYNEQFFGPGTRLTVL.

V and J are TRBV29-1 and TRBJ2-1, with 13 bases that match TRBD2. Trimming removed 7 bases from V and 6 bases from J; junction bases left unmatched: 6. CDR1 is SQVTM and CDR2 is ANQGSEA in the germline V gene. This CDR3 spans 14 amino acids. As DNA, the CDR3 is TGCAGCGGTTTAGGACTAGCGGGAGTCAATGAGCAGTTCTTC. Residues: CSGLGLAGVNEQFF.

The chain has TRBV7-9 and TRBJ2-1, with TRBD2 identical over 7 bases. Looked up from germline, CDR1 is SEHNR and CDR2 is FQNEAQ (reference sequence). The CDR3 sequence is 15 residues long. V shed 4 bases, J shed 8 bases, and the junction held 11 bases outside the gene matches. The CDR3 loop is CASSYGGGVDYEQFF. As DNA, the CDR3 is TGTGCCAGCAGCTACGGCGGGGGAGTCGACTATGAGCAGTTCTTC. Full variable domain (outside the CDR3, taken from reference TRBV7-9 and TRBJ2-1): DTGVSQNPRHKITKRGQNVTFRCDPISEHNRLYWYRQTLGQGPEFLTYFQNEAQLEKSRLLSDRFSAERPKGSFSTLEIQRTEQGDSAMYLCASSYGGGVDYEQFFGPGTRLTVL.

Ten or more counts support this clonotype. V usage is TRBV10-3 and J usage is TRBJ2-1; 8 bases line up with TRBD1. Germline V gene lookup returns CDR1 ENHRY and CDR2 SYGVKD. This CDR3 contains 15 residues. V was clipped by 2 bases and J by 6 bases; unmatched bases: 6. For the CDR3, the DNA is TGTGCCATCAGTGAGGTAGCAGGGGGCTTCAATGAGCAGTTCTTC. Amino acids: CAISEVAGGFNEQFF.

The V and J genes are TRBV20-1 and TRBJ2-7, with 8 bases fitting TRBD1. CDR3 length equals 16 residues. Germline trimming cut 2 bases from V and 2 bases from J; bases unmatched to any gene: 11. CDR1 is DFQATT, CDR2 SNEGSKA, per germline (reference sequence). CDR3 protein: CSARSGETGVTYEQYF. CDR3 in DNA: TGCAGTGCTAGATCAGGGGAGACAGGGGTTACCTACGAGCAGTACTTC.

This chain uses TRBV19 with TRBJ1-5; 7 nucleotides match TRBD1. The CDR3 runs 14 residues. With 5 bases clipped from V and 4 bases from J, the junction kept 5 bases outside the gene matches. The germline gives CDR1 LNHDA, CDR2 SQIVND (reference sequence). CDR3 residues: CASSPRTGNQPQHF. The CDR3 DNA is TGTGCCAGTAGTCCTAGGACAGGTAATCAGCCCCAGCATTTT.

This clonotype was counted a few times. DNA for the CDR3: TGTGCCAGCAGCCTGCTAATGACGCAGGGAAAACTGTTTTTT. This sequence encodes CASSLLMTQGKLFF. The chain has TRBV5-5 and TRBJ1-4; perhaps TRBD1 as D (5 bases). The CDR3 contains 14 residues. Trimming took 4 bases from V and 10 from J, leaving 17 bases between them. From germline, CDR1 is SGHKS and CDR2 YYEKEE (reference sequence).

The sample holds a few counts of this clonotype. V is TRBV19 and J is TRBJ2-7; D unclear. Per germline, CDR1 LNHDA and CDR2 SQIVND (reference sequence). V was pared by 8 bases and J by 3 bases, with 11 bases between. This CDR3 comprises 12 residues. Written as DNA, the CDR3 is TGTGCCAGTGGTAACCGGATCTACGAGCAGTACTTC. Translation gives CASGNRIYEQYF.

J is TRBJ2-5 and V is TRBV29-1, with 7 bases lining up with TRBD1. Germline CDR1 SQVTM, CDR2 ANQGSEA. The CDR3 extends over 14 amino acids. The J segment lost 10 bases and the V segment lost 6 bases, leaving 17 bases of the junction unmatched. The CDR3 is CSVDGTAGSKIQYF. CDR3 in DNA: TGCAGCGTGGACGGGACAGCAGGATCGAAGATCCAGTACTTC.

This chain links TRBV12-3 or TRBV12-4 with TRBJ2-3, with 8 positions matching TRBD2. V lost 7 bases, J lost 4 bases, and 7 bases stayed unmatched. This CDR3 region has 14 residues. The CDR3 reads CASNELAAADTQYF. The CDR3 nucleotides are TGTGCCAGCAACGAACTAGCGGCTGCAGATACGCAGTATTTT.

This clonotype was counted at least ten times. The V call is TRBV29-1, the J call TRBJ2-2, with D tentatively TRBD1 (7 bases). The germline gives CDR1 SQVTM, CDR2 ANQGSEA. The V and J ends lost 0 bases and 3 bases respectively, with 11 bases between them. CDR3 length: 15 residues. CDR3 amino acids: CSVEEQGTYTGELFF. The CDR3 nucleotides read TGCAGCGTTGAAGAACAGGGGACTTACACCGGGGAGCTGTTTTTT.

This clonotype was counted between two and nine times. The chain links TRBV29-1 to TRBJ2-3; tentatively, D is TRBD1 or TRBD2 (6 bases each). Germline CDR1 is SQVTM and CDR2 is ANQGSEA. V was clipped by 7 bases and J by 4 bases, with 21 bases between them. The CDR3 runs to 15 residues. The CDR3 region is CSADPGAGYADTQYF. The CDR3 region has the DNA TGCAGCGCGGACCCGGGGGCGGGATATGCAGATACGCAGTATTTT.

Many counts were recorded for this clonotype. The rearrangement uses TRBV5-5 and TRBJ2-5; TRBD1 might be the D (5 bases). This CDR3 is 15 amino acids long. Trimming pared 0 bases from V and 3 bases from J, leaving 12 bases between. Germline V CDR1 and CDR2: SGHKS, YYEKEE (reference sequence). CDR3 protein: CASSLGPGREETQYF. The CDR3 DNA is TGTGCCAGCAGCTTGGGGCCGGGCAGGGAAGAGACCCAGTACTTC.

This clonotype has more than one count but fewer than ten. The chain recombines TRBV20-1 with TRBJ2-7; D is ambiguous. Germline-derived CDR1 and CDR2 are DFQATT and SNEGSKA (reference sequence). The V gene lost 5 bases and the J gene lost 0 bases, with 11 bases spanning the gap. The CDR3 loop spans 13 amino acids. CDR3 residues: CSALWAASYEQYF. The CDR3 region has the DNA TGCAGTGCTCTATGGGCAGCCTCCTACGAGCAGTACTTC.

The chain has TRBV24-1 and TRBJ2-5; a weak D match, TRBD1 (7 bases). The CDR3 totals 13 residues. V was cut by 7 bases and J by 2 bases, with 10 bases left in between. In germline, CDR1 is KGHDR, CDR2 SFDVKD. The CDR3 sequence is CATSSGGQETQYF. CDR3 in DNA: TGTGCCACCAGCTCAGGGGGGCAAGAGACCCAGTACTTC.

The chain combines TRBV20-1 with TRBJ1-5, with TRBD1 as a possible D gene (6 bases). The V end lost 2 bases, the J end lost 0 bases, and 11 bases lay between the germline ends. Germline values: CDR1 DFQATT, CDR2 SNEGSKA (reference sequence). The length of the CDR3 is 15 residues. CDR3 DNA sequence: TGCAGTGCTAGAACCGGGACATATAGCAATCAGCCCCAGCATTTT. Its translation: CSARTGTYSNQPQHF.